This record covers a single T cell receptor (beta chain). The record originates from a study of cytomegalovirus exposure and HLA in healthy donors. Germline CDR1 MGHRA, CDR2 YSYEKL. This CDR3 region has 15 residues. With 0 bases clipped from V and 4 bases from J, the junction kept 1 base outside the gene matches. The PCR used 60 Vbeta and 13 Jbeta primers. Assay used: immunoSEQ multiplex PCR; TCRdb lists only in-frame clones, some missing. The sample contains fewer than 150,000 clones, roughly 77% of which appear only once. The sample comprised PBMCs. This TCR came from a woman aged 25 to 39 in good health and CMV-seronegative. The rearrangement links TRBV4-1 to TRBJ1-1, with 11 bases matching TRBD1. CDR3 sequence: CASSQEGQGGTEAFF. The CDR3 DNA reads as TGCGCCAGCAGCCAAGAGGGACAGGGGGGCACTGAAGCTTTCTTT.